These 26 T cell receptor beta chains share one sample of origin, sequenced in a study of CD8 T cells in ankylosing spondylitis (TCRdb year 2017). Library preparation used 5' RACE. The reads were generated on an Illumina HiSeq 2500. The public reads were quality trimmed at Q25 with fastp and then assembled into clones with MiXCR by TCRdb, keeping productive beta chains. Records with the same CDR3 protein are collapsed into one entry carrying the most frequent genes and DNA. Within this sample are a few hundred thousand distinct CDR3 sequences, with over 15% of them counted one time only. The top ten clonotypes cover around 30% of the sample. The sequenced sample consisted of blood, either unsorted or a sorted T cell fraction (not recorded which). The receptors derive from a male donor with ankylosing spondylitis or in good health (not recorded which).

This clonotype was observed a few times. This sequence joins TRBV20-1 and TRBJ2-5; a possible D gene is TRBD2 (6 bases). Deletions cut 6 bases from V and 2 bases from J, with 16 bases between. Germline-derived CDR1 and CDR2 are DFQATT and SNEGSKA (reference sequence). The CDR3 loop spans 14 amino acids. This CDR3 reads CSAKHPGLQETQYF. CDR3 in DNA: TGCAGTGCGAAACATCCGGGACTTCAAGAGACCCAGTACTTC.

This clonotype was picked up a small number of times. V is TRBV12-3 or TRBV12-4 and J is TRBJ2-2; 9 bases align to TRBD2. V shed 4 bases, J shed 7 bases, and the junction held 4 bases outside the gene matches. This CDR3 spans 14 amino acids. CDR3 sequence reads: CASSSTSGFGELFF. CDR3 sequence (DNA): TGTGCCAGCAGTTCAACTAGCGGGTTCGGGGAGCTGTTTTTT.

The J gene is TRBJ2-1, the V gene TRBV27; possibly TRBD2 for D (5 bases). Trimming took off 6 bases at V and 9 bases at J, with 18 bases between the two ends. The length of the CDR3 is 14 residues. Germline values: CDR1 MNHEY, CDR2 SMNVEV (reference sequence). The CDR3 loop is CASSSLTDRGEQFF. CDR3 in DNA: TGTGCCAGCAGCTCGCTGACCGACCGGGGTGAGCAGTTCTTC.

The CDR3 region is CSVVSDEQFF. The CDR3 nucleotides are TGCAGCGTTGTCTCAGATGAGCAGTTCTTC. The genes are TRBV29-1 and TRBJ2-1; unclear D gene. The CDR3 runs 10 residues. Germline values: CDR1 SQVTM, CDR2 ANQGSEA. Deletions cut 4 bases from V and 8 bases from J, with 6 bases between.

The CDR3 here is CASRDRADYTF. CDR3 DNA: TGTGCCAGCAGGGACAGGGCGGACTACACCTTC. The V gene is TRBV12-3 or TRBV12-4, the J gene TRBJ1-2, with 8 bases identical to TRBD1. CDR3 size: 11 residues. Trimming cost V 6 bases and J 10 bases; bases outside gene matches: 4.

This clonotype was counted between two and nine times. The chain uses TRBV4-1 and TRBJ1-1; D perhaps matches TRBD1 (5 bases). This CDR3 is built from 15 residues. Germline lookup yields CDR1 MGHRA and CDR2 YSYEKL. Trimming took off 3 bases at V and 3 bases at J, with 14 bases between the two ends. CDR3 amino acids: CASSHSGVSDTEAFF. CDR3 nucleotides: TGCGCCAGCAGCCATTCGGGGGTATCGGACACTGAAGCTTTCTTT.

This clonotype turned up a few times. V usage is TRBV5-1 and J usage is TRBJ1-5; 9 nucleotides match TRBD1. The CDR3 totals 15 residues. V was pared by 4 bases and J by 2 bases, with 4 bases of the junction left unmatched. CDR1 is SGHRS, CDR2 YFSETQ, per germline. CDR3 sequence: CASSTTGGGNQPQHF. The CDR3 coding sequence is TGCGCCAGCAGCACCACAGGGGGCGGCAATCAGCCCCAGCATTTT. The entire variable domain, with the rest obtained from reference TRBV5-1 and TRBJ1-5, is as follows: KAGVTQTPRYLIKTRGQQVTLSCSPISGHRSVSWYQQTPGQGLQFLFEYFSETQRNKGNFPGRFSGRQFSNSRSEMNVSTLELGDSALYLCASSTTGGGNQPQHFGDGTRLSIL.

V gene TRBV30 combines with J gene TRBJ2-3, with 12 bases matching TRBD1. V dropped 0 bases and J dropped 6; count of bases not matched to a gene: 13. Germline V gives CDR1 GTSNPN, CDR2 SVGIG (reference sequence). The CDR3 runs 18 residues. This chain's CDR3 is CAWSVRDRGLPFRDTQYF. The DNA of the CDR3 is TGTGCCTGGAGTGTACGGGACAGGGGGCTTCCCTTTCGGGATACGCAGTATTTT.

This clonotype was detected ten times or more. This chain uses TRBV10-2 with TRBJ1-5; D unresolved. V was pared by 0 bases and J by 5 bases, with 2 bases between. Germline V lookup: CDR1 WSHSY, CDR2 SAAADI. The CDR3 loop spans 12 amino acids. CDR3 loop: CASSESYQPQHF. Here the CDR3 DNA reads TGCGCCAGCAGTGAGTCTTATCAGCCCCAGCATTTT.

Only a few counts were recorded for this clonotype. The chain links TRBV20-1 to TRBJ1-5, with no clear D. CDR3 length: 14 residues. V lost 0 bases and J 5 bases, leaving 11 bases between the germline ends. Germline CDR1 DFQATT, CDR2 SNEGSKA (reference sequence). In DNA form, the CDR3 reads TGCAGTGCTAGAGATTTAGGAGGTCATCAGCCCCAGCATTTT. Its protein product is CSARDLGGHQPQHF.

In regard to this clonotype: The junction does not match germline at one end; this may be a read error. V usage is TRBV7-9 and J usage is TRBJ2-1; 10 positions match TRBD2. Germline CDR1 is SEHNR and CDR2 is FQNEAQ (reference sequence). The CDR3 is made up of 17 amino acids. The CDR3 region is CASSLAPAGGSYNEQFF. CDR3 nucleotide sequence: TGTGCCAGCAGCCTAGCCCCAGCGGGAGGGTCCTACAATGAGCAGTTCTTC.

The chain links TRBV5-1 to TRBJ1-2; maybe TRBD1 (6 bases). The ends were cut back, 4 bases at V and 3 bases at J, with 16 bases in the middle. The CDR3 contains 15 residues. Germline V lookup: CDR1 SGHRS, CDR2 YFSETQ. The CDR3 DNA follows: TGCGCCAGCAGCAACGACCTGGACAGTTACTATGGCTACACCTTC. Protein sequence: CASSNDLDSYYGYTF.

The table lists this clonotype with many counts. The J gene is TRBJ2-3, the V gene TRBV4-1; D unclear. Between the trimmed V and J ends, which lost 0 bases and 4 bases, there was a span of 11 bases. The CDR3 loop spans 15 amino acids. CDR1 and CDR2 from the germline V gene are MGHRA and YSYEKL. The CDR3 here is CASSQEEGPSDTQYF. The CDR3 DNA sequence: TGCGCCAGCAGCCAAGAGGAAGGGCCCTCAGATACGCAGTATTTT.

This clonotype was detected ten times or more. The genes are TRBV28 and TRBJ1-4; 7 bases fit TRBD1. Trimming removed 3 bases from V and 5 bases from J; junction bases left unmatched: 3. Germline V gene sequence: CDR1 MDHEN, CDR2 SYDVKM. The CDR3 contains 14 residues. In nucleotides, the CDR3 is TGTGCCAGCAGTTTTCTCAGGGGGAATGAAAAACTGTTTTTT. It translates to CASSFLRGNEKLFF.

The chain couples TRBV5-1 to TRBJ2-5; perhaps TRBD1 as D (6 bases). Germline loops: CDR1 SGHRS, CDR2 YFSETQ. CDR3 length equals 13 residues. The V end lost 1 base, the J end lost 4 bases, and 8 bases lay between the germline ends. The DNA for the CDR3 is TGCGCCAGCAGCTTGAGGGGGAGAGAGACCCAGTACTTC. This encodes CASSLRGRETQYF.

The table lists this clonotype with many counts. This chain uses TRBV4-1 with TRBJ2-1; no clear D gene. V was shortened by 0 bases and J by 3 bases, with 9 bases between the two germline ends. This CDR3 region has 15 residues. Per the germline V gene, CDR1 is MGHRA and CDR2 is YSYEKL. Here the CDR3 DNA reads TGCGCCAGCAGCCAAGATCACTACTTCTACAATGAGCAGTTCTTC. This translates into CASSQDHYFYNEQFF.

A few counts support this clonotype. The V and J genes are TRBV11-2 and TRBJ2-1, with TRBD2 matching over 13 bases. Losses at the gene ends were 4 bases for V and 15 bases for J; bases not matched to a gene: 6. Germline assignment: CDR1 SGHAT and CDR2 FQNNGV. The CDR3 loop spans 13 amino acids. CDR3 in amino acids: CASSSGLAGDRFF. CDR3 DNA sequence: TGTGCCAGCAGCTCCGGACTAGCGGGAGACAGGTTCTTC.

CDR3 in amino acids: CASSPGVGKFF. CDR3 nucleotide sequence: TGTGCCAGCAGTCCTGGGGTGGGCAAGTTCTTC. The chain employs TRBV27 and TRBJ2-1; no clear D. The V end lost 5 bases, the J end lost 14 bases, and 13 bases lay between the germline ends. The CDR3 covers 11 residues. Germline CDR1 reads MNHEY; CDR2 reads SMNVEV (reference sequence).

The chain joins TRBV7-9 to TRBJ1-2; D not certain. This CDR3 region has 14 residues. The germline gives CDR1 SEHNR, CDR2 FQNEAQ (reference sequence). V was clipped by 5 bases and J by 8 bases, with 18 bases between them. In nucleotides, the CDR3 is TGTGCCAGCAGCCCAACCTATAGGGATAAGGGCTACACCTTC. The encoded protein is CASSPTYRDKGYTF.

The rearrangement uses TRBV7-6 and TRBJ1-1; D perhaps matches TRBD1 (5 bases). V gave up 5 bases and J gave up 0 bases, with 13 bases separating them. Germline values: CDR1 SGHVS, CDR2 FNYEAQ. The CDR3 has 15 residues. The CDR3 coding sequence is TGTGCCAGCAGCCCGGGCGGGGCCATGAACACTGAAGCTTTCTTT. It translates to CASSPGGAMNTEAFF.

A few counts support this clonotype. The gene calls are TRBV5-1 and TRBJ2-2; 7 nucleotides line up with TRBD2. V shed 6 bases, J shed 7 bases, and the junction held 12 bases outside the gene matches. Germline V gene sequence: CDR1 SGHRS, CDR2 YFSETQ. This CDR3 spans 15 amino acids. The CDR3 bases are TGCGCCAGCACTGGCGGGAGACCGTCTATCGGGGAGCTGTTTTTT. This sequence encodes CASTGGRPSIGELFF.

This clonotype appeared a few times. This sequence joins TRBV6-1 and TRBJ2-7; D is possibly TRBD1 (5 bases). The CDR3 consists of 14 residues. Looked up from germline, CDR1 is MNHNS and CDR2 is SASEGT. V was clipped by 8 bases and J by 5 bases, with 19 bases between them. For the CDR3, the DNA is TGTGCCAGCTCAAGGTGGACACCGATACACGAGCAGTACTTC. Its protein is CASSRWTPIHEQYF.

CDR3 in DNA: TGCGCCAGCAGCCTTCCCCCAGGGGGCGTTGAAAAACTGTTTTTT. This translates into CASSLPPGGVEKLFF. This sequence joins TRBV4-1 and TRBJ1-4; 8 bases line up with TRBD1. There are 15 residues in the CDR3. CDR1 and CDR2 from the germline V gene are MGHRA and YSYEKL. Unmatched junction bases numbered 8, after V lost 4 bases and J lost 7 bases.

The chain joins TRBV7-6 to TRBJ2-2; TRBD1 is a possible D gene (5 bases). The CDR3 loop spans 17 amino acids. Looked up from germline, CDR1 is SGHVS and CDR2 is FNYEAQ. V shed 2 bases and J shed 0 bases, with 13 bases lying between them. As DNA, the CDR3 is TGTGCCAGCAGCTTAACAGGTTCAAGGGCGAACACCGGGGAGCTGTTTTTT. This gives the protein CASSLTGSRANTGELFF.

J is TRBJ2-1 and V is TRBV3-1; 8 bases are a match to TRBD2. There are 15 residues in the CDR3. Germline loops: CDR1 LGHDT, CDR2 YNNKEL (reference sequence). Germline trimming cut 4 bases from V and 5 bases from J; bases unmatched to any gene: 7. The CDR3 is CASSLIAGPNNEQFF. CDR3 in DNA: TGTGCCAGCAGCCTCATAGCGGGACCTAACAATGAGCAGTTCTTC.

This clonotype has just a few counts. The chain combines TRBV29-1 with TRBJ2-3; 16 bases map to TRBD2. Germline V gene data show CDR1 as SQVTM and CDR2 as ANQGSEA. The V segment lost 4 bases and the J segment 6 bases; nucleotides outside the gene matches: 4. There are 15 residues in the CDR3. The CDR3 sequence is CSVGGLAGGLDTQYF. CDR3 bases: TGCAGCGTTGGGGGACTAGCGGGAGGGTTGGATACGCAGTATTTT.